The TCR beta chain described here comes from a study of blood T cells in healthy people across ages. V shed 5 bases, J shed 4 bases, and the junction held 9 bases outside the gene matches. Germline CDR1 is SEHNR and CDR2 is FQNEAQ (reference sequence). CDR3 length equals 15 residues. Primed by a sample-barcoded 5' primer and a J-beta primer mix, a second PCR proceeded for about 7 to 11 cycles. MiXCR, run by TCRdb on the 5' RACE reads, gives a single entry per CDR3 protein. The sample lists 730,000 or so distinct CDR3 sequences, roughly two fifths seen once, with 25% to 30% in the top ten. General observations from the study: Researchers report that TCR beta diversity correlated strongly with naive T cell percentage.

In its sample, this clonotype was seen a few times. Its cognate antigen is unknown. The chain links TRBV7-9 to TRBJ2-5, with 8 bases lining up with TRBD1. Input material: blood. The TCR was taken from a man at least 80 years old in good health. CDR3 DNA: TGTGCCAGCAGCGTATGGGACAGGCGGGGAGAGACCCAGTACTTC. Protein sequence: CASSVWDRRGETQYF.